This T cell receptor beta chain was documented in a study of identical twins. V lost 3 bases to trimming and J lost 4 bases, with 13 bases between them. This CDR3 spans 14 amino acids. From the 5' RACE reads, TCRdb called clonotypes with MiXCR, one entry per CDR3 protein. Here the sample spans 1.5 million to 2 million distinct CDR3 sequences, about 31% being singletons. This clonotype was recorded a few times. Its antigen is as yet unknown. Overall study results and limits: Fewer insertions marked abundant cord blood beta clonotypes; young adult naive trended weakly, memory not at all.

The TCR originated in a newborn girl in good health. The sample was cord blood. The gene calls are TRBV12-3 or TRBV12-4 and TRBJ2-7, with D possibly TRBD2 on 5 matching bases. The chain's CDR3 is CASSFMRGSYEQYF. The CDR3 DNA follows: TGTGCCAGCAGTTTCATGCGTGGGAGTTACGAGCAGTACTTC.